The text below deals with one T cell receptor beta chain. Repertoires were generated with immunoSEQ multiplex PCR, while TCRdb's copy carries only in-frame clones and drops some. The table has about 50,000 clones, approximately 91% seen once. This specimen comes from a study of T cell changes during pregnancy in multiple sclerosis. Germline-derived CDR1 and CDR2 are SNHLY and FYNNEI. V was pared by 8 bases and J by 6 bases, with 8 bases of the junction left unmatched. This CDR3 is built from 14 residues. The origin of this receptor is a female donor in good health, enrolled as a control in a pregnancy study. J is TRBJ2-2 and V is TRBV2; 8 nucleotides line up with TRBD1. The sample in question was CD4+ T cells from peripheral blood mononuclear cells, obtained after pregnancy. The CDR3 loop reads CASERTGLAGELFF. The CDR3 bases are TGTGCCAGCGAAAGGACAGGGCTCGCCGGGGAGCTGTTTTTT. Full variable domain (outside the CDR3, taken from reference TRBV2 and TRBJ2-2): EPEVTQTPSHQVTQMGQEVILRCVPISNHLYFYWYRQILGQKVEFLVSFYNNEISEKSEIFDDQFSVERPDGSNFTLKIRSTKLEDSAMYFCASERTGLAGELFFGEGSRLTVL.